A selection of T cell receptor beta chains follows, all from one sample in a study of cytomegalovirus exposure and HLA in healthy donors. The table came from immunoSEQ multiplex PCR; TCRdb's copy has only in-frame clones and leaves some out. The data contain some 240,000 clones, roughly 87% of them seen just once; the ten biggest clones take up approximately 2%. Sequenced: PBMCs. Every receptor here comes from a woman between 18 and 30 years old in good health and CMV-seropositive. CDR3s include the opening cysteine and the closing phenylalanine or tryptophan. The D gene is left open where the match is weak. Expanded clones get a size class; other rows say once, few or many, or leave the size out.

TRBJ2-1	NA	NA	TRBV5-8	TGTGCCAGCAGCTTGGGCAGGGTCAATGAGCAGTTCTTC	CASSLGRVNEQFF
TRBJ2-2	NA	NA	TRBV28	TGTGCCAGCAGGAGGTCGAACACCGGGGAGCTGTTTTTT	CASRRSNTGELFF
TRBJ1-2	NA	TRBD1	TRBV27	TGTGCCAGCAGTTTTTCAGGGGGCGCATCGGAAGGCTACACCTTC	CASSFSGGASEGYTF
TRBJ2-3	few	NA	TRBV11-3	TGTGCCAGCAGCTTAGGCGGGCCGGAAGATACGCAGTATTTT	CASSLGGPEDTQYF
TRBJ1-2	NA	NA	TRBV28	TGTGCCAGCAGTTCCTCGCAGAGGCTCTATGGCTACACCTTC	CASSSSQRLYGYTF
TRBJ2-6	once	NA	TRBV27	TGTGCCAGCAGCCGAAGGGCGGGTGGGGCCAACGTCCTGACTTTC	CASSRRAGGANVLTF
TRBJ2-2	NA	TRBD2	TRBV9	TGTGCCAGCAGCCTCGGGAGGGCCGGGGAGCTGTTTTTT	CASSLGRAGELFF
TRBJ2-7	NA	TRBD1	TRBV27	TGTGCCAGCAGCCCTACCGGGACAGGGAGCGAGCAGTACTTC	CASSPTGTGSEQYF
TRBJ2-7	NA	NA	TRBV7-8	TGTGCCAGCAGCTACCAAGGAGGAAGCGAGCAGTACTTC	CASSYQGGSEQYF
TRBJ2-1	once	NA	TRBV27	TGTGCCAGCGCGGTAGCCTCCTACAATGAGCAGTTCTTC	CASAVASYNEQFF
TRBJ2-1	NA	NA	TRBV10-3	TGTGCCACATGGGACTCCAAGACAAGTTACAATGAGCAGTTCTTC	CATWDSKTSYNEQFF
TRBJ1-5	NA	NA	TRBV4-1	TGCGCCAGCAGCCAAGGTCCCGGGGGTCAGCCCCAGCATTTT	CASSQGPGGQPQHF
TRBJ2-1	NA	NA	TRBV5-4	TGTGCCAGCAGCTGGGCTGGGAATGAGCAGTTCTTC	CASSWAGNEQFF
TRBJ2-2	NA	NA	TRBV5-6	TGTGCCAGCAGCCCGACTATGAACACCGGGGAGCTGTTTTTT	CASSPTMNTGELFF
TRBJ1-5	few	NA	TRBV28	TGTGCCAGCAGCACTATCAATCAGCCCCAGCATTTT	CASSTINQPQHF
TRBJ2-7	NA	TRBD2	TRBV28	TGTGCCAGCAGTTTCCCGGGACTAGCGGGCGAACTCTCCTACGAGCAGTACTTC	CASSFPGLAGELSYEQYF
TRBJ1-5	NA	NA	TRBV4-1	TGCGCCAGCAGCCTACAGTGGAGGGACGGTCAGCCCCAGCATTTT	CASSLQWRDGQPQHF
TRBJ2-7	once	TRBD1	TRBV28	TGTGCCAGCAGATTGCCGGGACAGAGCTACGAGCAGTACTTC	CASRLPGQSYEQYF
TRBJ1-2	NA	TRBD1	TRBV4-2	TGTGCCAGCAGCCAAGAAGGGGACAGGGCACCTTATGGCTACACCTTC	CASSQEGDRAPYGYTF
TRBJ2-1	NA	TRBD2	TRBV5-1	TGCGCCAGCAGCTTGGCCGCAGCGGGAGGGCCCGGGAAATACAATGAGCAGTTCTTC	CASSLAAAGGPGKYNEQFF
TRBJ1-5	NA	TRBD1	TRBV9	TGTGCCAGCAGCGTAGGGGGACAGGGGAATCAGCCCCAGCATTTT	CASSVGGQGNQPQHF
TRBJ2-1	NA	NA	TRBV6-1	TGTGCCAGCAGTGGGGGGCTTGAGCAGTTCTTC	CASSGGLEQFF
TRBJ2-7	NA	TRBD2	TRBV18	TGTGCCAGCTCACCGGAACTAGCGGACGAGCAGTACTTC	CASSPELADEQYF
TRBJ2-5	NA	TRBD2	TRBV27	TGTGCCAGCAGTACCTACTTAGCGGGAGAACAAGAGACCCAGTACTTC	CASSTYLAGEQETQYF
TRBJ2-7	NA	TRBD1	TRBV2	TGTGCCAGCATCATACCGGGACAGGGGGCGCGGGAGCAGTACTTC	CASIIPGQGAREQYF
TRBJ1-2	NA	NA	TRBV6-1	TGTGCCAGCAGAGACCTACTGACACTTCTCTATGGCTACACCTTC	CASRDLLTLLYGYTF
TRBJ2-7	NA	TRBD1	TRBV13	TGTGCCAGCAGCTCCTCGGGAACAGGGGCCTACGAGCAGTACTTC	CASSSSGTGAYEQYF
TRBJ1-1	NA	NA	TRBV4-1	TGCGCCAGCAGCCAAGTGGGGAGGGATGAAGCTTTCTTT	CASSQVGRDEAFF
TRBJ2-7	once	TRBD1	TRBV27	TGTGCCAGCAGCCTGACAGGGTGGTTCGGCGAGCAGTACTTC	CASSLTGWFGEQYF
TRBJ1-5	NA	TRBD1	TRBV27	TGTGCCAGCAGCCCTCTGAGGGGGCCGGAGACAGACAATCAGCCCCAGCATTTT	CASSPLRGPETDNQPQHF
TRBJ2-7	NA	TRBD1	TRBV10-3	TGTGCCATCAGTGAGTCAGTGGGGACAGGGGGCACCGGTCCCCCCTACGAGCAGTACTTC	CAISESVGTGGTGPPYEQYF
TRBJ2-1	NA	TRBD1	TRBV7-3	TGTGCCAGCAGCTTACGGACCGGACAGGGGGCGGGCGGGCAGTTCTTC	CASSLRTGQGAGGQFF